This T cell receptor (beta chain) came from a study of response to subunit inactivated influenza vaccine. The table lists this clonotype with a few counts. One entry per CDR3 protein, called by TCRdb with MiXCR from the RT-PCR reads. The table has about 620,000 distinct CDR3 sequences, around 10% seen once; the top ten hold 11%. The data were also submitted as part of a second study, on T cells expressing NK-cell markers. That paper states: TCR beta cDNA was made by 5'RACE template switching with UMIs.

The receptor was isolated from a man aged 50 or older who received an inactivated influenza vaccine. The starting material was PBMCs from blood, obtained on the day of vaccination.

The CDR3 bases are TGTGCCAGCTCCCGTCTACAAGGCGACACTGAAGCTTTCTTT. Amino acid sequence: CASSRLQGDTEAFF. The rearrangement joins TRBV18 to TRBJ1-1; the D is unclear. V was clipped by 6 bases and J by 3 bases, with 14 bases between them. CDR1 is KGHSH, CDR2 LQKENI, per germline. The CDR3 extends over 14 amino acids. Combining the CDR3 with reference TRBV18 and TRBJ1-1 gives the whole variable domain NAGVMQNPRHLVRRRGQEARLRCSPMKGHSHVYWYRQLPEEGLKFMVYLQKENIIDESGMPKERFSAEFPKEGPSILRIQQVVRGDSAAYFCASSRLQGDTEAFFGQGTRLTVV.